A single sample gave rise to the 5 T cell receptor beta chains below, sequenced in a study of T cells in Graves' hyperthyroidism and ophthalmopathy. RNA transcripts yielded amplified TCR beta CDR3 regions. TCR CDR3 underwent first-round RT-PCR with the HTBI primer set. TCRdb redid the calling of the multiplex PCR reads with MiXCR, one entry per CDR3 protein. The table includes about 600,000 distinct CDR3 sequences, approximately 15% detected once. Material: blood. These receptors originate from a woman younger than 35 with Graves' ophthalmopathy.

This clonotype was counted at least ten times. The chain carries TRBV27 and TRBJ2-5; 11 positions agree with TRBD1. V dropped 3 bases and J dropped 5; count of bases not matched to a gene: 8. The CDR3 contains 16 residues. The germline gives CDR1 MNHEY, CDR2 SMNVEV (reference sequence). The CDR3: CASSFSRTGGMETQYF. As DNA, the CDR3 is TGTGCCAGCAGTTTCAGCCGGACAGGGGGCATGGAGACCCAGTACTTC.

This clonotype was detected many times. This chain uses TRBV6-1 with TRBJ1-5; D uncertain. Trimming shortened V by 6 bases and J by 5 bases, and 8 bases separated the two germline ends. Germline V gene data show CDR1 as MNHNS and CDR2 as SASEGT. There are 12 residues in the CDR3. The CDR3, as DNA: TGTGCCAGCAGCGAACCTGATCAGCCCCAGCATTTT. Amino acid sequence: CASSEPDQPQHF.

The rearrangement uses TRBV19 and TRBJ1-5; a weak D match, TRBD1 (5 bases). The CDR3 length is 15 residues. The germline gives CDR1 LNHDA, CDR2 SQIVND (reference sequence). Trimming removed 5 bases from V and 5 bases from J, with 16 bases in between. The CDR3 DNA sequence: TGTGCCAGTAGTCCCAGCCTAGGGGTGGATCAGCCCCAGCATTTT. Its protein is CASSPSLGVDQPQHF.

As to this clonotype: This may arise from a read error, as a much more abundant clone is one base away. The V gene is TRBV11-1, the J gene TRBJ2-1; the D is unclear. Germline CDR1 and CDR2: SGHAT and FQDESV (reference sequence). V shed 4 bases and J shed 6 bases, with 19 bases lying between them. The CDR3 loop spans 16 amino acids. The CDR3 loop is CASSSSSSRRINEQFF. DNA for the CDR3: TGTGCCAGCAGCTCTTCAAGCAGTCGCCGAATCAATGAGCAGTTCTTC.

This clonotype was detected many times. The gene calls are TRBV30 and TRBJ2-2; 14 bases fit TRBD2. From germline, CDR1 is GTSNPN and CDR2 SVGIG (reference sequence). The CDR3 spans 16 residues. The trim removed 4 bases at V and 2 bases at J, leaving 3 bases unmatched. The CDR3 protein is CAWTGTSGGNTGELFF. CDR3 bases: TGTGCCTGGACCGGGACTAGCGGGGGCAACACCGGGGAGCTGTTTTTT.